The clone carrying this T cell receptor (beta chain) came up a few times. Participants' own reports of clinical history determined their cohort assignment. Donors in Cohort 3 counted as recovered after two negative PCRs, clearance, or symptom resolution. Authors' processing steps: Nucleated cell counts were estimated from reference gene primer amplification. Sequencing was performed with immunoSEQ multiplex PCR; in TCRdb, only in-frame clones are kept and a portion is missing. Clone size and the V and J calls come from that table; the DNA yielded D and trimming. The table lists approximately 120,000 clones, about four fifths of them singletons. The sample is drawn from a study of blood T cell repertoires in COVID-19. The CDR3 extends over 15 amino acids. Trimming cost V 10 bases and J 6 bases, with 23 bases left between them. Looked up from germline, CDR1 is MNHEY and CDR2 is SMNVEV (reference sequence).

The receptor comes from a man aged 25 to 40 who had recovered from COVID-19. Sequencing was done on a sample of PBMCs or T cells enriched from blood (not recorded which). This rearrangement joins TRBV27 to TRBJ2-3; a possible D gene is TRBD1 (5 bases). For the CDR3, the DNA is TGTGCCACAGCAGATTTGAGCAGGGCTGTTGATACGCAGTATTTT. It translates to CATADLSRAVDTQYF.